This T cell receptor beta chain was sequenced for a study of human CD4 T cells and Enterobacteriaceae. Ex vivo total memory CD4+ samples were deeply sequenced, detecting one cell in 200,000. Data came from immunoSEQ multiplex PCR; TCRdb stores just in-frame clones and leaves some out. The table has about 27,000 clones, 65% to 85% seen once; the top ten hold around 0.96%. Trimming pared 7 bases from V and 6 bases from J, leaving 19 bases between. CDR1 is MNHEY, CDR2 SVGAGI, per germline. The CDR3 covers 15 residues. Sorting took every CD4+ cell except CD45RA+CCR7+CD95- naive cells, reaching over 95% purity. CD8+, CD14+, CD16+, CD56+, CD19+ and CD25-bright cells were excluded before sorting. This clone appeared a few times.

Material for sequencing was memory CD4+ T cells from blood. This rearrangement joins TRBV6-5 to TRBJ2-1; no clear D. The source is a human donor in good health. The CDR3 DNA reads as TGTGCCAGCACCTTACTAAACCACCAACCCAATGAGCAGTTCTTC. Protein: CASTLLNHQPNEQFF.